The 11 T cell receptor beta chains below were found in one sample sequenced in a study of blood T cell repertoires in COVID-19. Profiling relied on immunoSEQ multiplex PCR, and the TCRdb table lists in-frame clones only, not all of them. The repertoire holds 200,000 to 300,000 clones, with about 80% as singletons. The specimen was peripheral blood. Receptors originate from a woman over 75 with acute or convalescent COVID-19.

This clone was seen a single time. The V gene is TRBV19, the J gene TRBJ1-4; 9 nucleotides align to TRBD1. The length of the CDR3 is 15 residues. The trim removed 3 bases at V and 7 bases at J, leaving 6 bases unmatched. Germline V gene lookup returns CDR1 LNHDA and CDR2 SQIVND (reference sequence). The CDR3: CASSIGGQGGEKLFF. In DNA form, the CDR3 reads TGTGCCAGTAGTATCGGGGGACAGGGCGGTGAAAAACTGTTTTTT.

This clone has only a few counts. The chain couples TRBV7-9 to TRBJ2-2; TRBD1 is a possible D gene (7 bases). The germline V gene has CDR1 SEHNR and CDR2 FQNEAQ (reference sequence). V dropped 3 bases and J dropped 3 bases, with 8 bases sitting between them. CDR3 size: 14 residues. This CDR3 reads CASSFRGDTGELFF. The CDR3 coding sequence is TGTGCCAGCAGCTTCAGGGGGGACACCGGGGAGCTGTTTTTT. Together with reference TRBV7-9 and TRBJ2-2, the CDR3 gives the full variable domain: DTGVSQNPRHKITKRGQNVTFRCDPISEHNRLYWYRQTLGQGPEFLTYFQNEAQLEKSRLLSDRFSAERPKGSFSTLEIQRTEQGDSAMYLCASSFRGDTGELFFGEGSRLTVL.

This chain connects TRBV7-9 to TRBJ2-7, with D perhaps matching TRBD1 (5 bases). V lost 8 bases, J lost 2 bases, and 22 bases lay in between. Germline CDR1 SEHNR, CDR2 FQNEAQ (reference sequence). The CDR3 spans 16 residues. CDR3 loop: CASSLSGRVSPYEQYF. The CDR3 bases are TGTGCCAGCTCCTTAAGTGGCAGGGTCTCCCCCTACGAGCAGTACTTC.

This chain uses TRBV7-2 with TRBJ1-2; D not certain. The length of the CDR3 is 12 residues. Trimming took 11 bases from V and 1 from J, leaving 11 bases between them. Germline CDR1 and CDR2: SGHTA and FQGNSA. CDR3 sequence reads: CAEVPGNYGYTF. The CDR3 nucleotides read TGTGCCGAAGTCCCGGGTAACTATGGCTACACCTTC.

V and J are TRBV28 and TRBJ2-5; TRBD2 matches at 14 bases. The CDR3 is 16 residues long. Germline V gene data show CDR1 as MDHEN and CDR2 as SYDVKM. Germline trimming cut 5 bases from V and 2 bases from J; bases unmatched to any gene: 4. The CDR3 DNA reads TGTGCCAGCAGTCTAGGACTAGCGGGGGGTCAAGAGACCCAGTACTTC. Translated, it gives CASSLGLAGGQETQYF. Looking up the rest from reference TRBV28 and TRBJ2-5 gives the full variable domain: DVKVTQSSRYLVKRTGEKVFLECVQDMDHENMFWYRQDPGLGLRLIYFSYDVKMKEKGDIPEGYSVSREKKERFSLILESASTNQTSMYLCASSLGLAGGQETQYFGPGTRLLVL.

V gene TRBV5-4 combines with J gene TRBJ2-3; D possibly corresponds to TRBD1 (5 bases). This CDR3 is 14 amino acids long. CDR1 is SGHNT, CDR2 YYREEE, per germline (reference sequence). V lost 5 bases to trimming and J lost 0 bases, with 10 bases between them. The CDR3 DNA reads TGTGCCAGCAGACAGGCATCTAGCACAGATACGCAGTATTTT. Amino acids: CASRQASSTDTQYF.

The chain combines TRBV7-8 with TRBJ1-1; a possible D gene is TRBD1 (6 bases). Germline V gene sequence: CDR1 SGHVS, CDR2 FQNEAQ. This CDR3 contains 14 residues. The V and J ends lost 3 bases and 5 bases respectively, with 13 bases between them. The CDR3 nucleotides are TGTGCCAGCAGCTTCGGGACACGGGATACTGAAGCTTTCTTT. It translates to CASSFGTRDTEAFF.

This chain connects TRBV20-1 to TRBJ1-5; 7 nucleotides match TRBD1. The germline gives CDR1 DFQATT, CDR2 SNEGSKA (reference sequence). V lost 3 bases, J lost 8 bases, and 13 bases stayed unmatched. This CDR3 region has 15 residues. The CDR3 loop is CSASTTGSVKEPQHF. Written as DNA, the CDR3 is TGCAGTGCTAGTACGACAGGGAGTGTGAAGGAGCCCCAGCATTTT.

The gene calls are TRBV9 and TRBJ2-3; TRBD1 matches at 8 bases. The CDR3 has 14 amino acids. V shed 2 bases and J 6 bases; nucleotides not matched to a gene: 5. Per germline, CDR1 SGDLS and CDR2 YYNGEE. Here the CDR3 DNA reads TGTGCCAGCAGCGTGACCCAGGGGGCGGATACGCAGTATTTT. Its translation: CASSVTQGADTQYF.

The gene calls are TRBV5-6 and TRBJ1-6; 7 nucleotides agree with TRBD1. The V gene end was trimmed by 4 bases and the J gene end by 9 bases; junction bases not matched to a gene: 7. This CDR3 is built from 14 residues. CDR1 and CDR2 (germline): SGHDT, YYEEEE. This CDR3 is CASSPGTDFSPLHF. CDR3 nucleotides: TGTGCCAGCAGCCCCGGGACAGATTTTTCACCCCTCCACTTT.

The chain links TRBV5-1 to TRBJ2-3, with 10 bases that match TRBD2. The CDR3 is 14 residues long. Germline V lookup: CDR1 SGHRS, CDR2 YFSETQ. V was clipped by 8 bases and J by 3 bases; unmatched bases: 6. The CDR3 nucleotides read TGCGCCAGTAAAGCGGGGGGGCCGACAGATACGCAGTATTTT. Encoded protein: CASKAGGPTDTQYF.